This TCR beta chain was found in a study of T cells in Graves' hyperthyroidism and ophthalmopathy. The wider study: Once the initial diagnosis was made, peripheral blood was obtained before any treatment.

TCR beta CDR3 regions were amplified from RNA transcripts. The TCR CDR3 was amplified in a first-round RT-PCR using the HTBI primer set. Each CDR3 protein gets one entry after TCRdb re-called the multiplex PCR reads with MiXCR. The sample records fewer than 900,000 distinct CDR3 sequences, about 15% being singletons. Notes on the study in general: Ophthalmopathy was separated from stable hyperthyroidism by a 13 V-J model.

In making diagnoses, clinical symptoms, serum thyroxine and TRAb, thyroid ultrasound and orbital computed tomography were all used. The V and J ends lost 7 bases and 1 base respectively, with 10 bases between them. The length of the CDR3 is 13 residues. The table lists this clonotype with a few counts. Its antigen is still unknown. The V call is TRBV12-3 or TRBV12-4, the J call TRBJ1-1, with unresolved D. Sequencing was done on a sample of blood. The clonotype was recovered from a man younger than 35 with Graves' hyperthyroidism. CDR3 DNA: TGTGCCAGCACCGAGACAAAGAACACTGAAGCTTTCTTT. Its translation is CASTETKNTEAFF.